These 10 T cell receptor beta chains came from one sample sequenced in a study of tumor-infiltrating lymphocytes in primary liver carcinoma. Between about 17 and 34 mg of unsorted bulk tissue served as the source from which RNA and DNA were co-extracted. TCR beta cDNA was prepared out of around 460 ng total RNA by means of a constant-region primer. A slightly modified ARM-PCR protocol with three nested multiplex PCR rounds produced these TCR beta libraries. Use of TRBV1-TRBV30 forward primers with a C-beta reverse primer characterized the first two PCR rounds, which lasted 10 cycles each. TCRdb fed the multiplex PCR reads into MiXCR, producing one record per CDR3 protein. This sample has tens of thousands of distinct CDR3 sequences, with about three quarters found just once. The source material was tumor-adjacent normal liver tissue. The receptors were gathered from a man aged 40-55 years with primary liver carcinoma and hepatitis B virus infection.

Regarding this clonotype: It is likely a read error, because the conserved phenylalanine at the end of the CDR3 is missing. The V and J genes are TRBV12-3 or TRBV12-4 and TRBJ2-1; 13 bases are shared with TRBD2. The CDR3 has 16 amino acids. The CDR3, as DNA: TGTACCAGCAGTCCAGCCGGGACTAGCGGGATCGAGGAGCAGTTCTAC. Encoded protein: CTSSPAGTSGIEEQFY.

Details on this clonotype: A much larger clone is a single base away; this may be a read error. The V gene is TRBV11-1, the J gene TRBJ2-1, with 8 bases identical to TRBD2. In germline, CDR1 is SGHAT, CDR2 FQDESV (reference sequence). The CDR3 totals 19 residues. The CDR3 sequence is CASSPPLASGFSSNNEQFF. CDR3 DNA: TGTGCCAGCAGCCCTCCCCTTGCTAGCGGGTTTAGCTCCAACAATGAGCAGTTCTTC.

The rearrangement links TRBV19 to TRBJ2-1; D might be TRBD1 (5 bases). Germline V gene data show CDR1 as LNHDA and CDR2 as SQIVND (reference sequence). Trimming removed 9 bases at V and 8 bases at J, with 20 bases between. CDR3 length: 14 residues. This CDR3 reads CASRWGSPKDEQFF. The CDR3 DNA reads TGTGCCAGCCGTTGGGGCTCCCCGAAGGATGAGCAGTTCTTC.

In regard to this clonotype: The conserved final phenylalanine or tryptophan is absent from the CDR3, which likely points to a read error. The DNA for the CDR3 is TGCGCCAGCAGCCAAGATCCGACAGGACTAGGGGGAGTTACCTACGAGCAGTACATC. Translating gives CASSQDPTGLGGVTYEQYI. V gene TRBV4-1 combines with J gene TRBJ2-7; maybe TRBD2 (7 bases). From germline, CDR1 is MGHRA and CDR2 YSYEKL. The CDR3 is 19 residues long. V was trimmed by 0 bases and J by 2 bases, leaving 23 bases between them.

This clonotype was counted at least ten times. A junction end diverges from the germline sequence, so it may reflect a read error. This chain uses TRBV18 with TRBJ2-3, with 8 nucleotides matching TRBD2. This CDR3 contains 15 residues. CDR1 and CDR2 from the germline V gene are KGHSH and LQKENI. The CDR3 reads CASSPGSGSRDTQYF. CDR3 nucleotides: TGTGCCAGCTCACCAGGAAGCGGGAGCAGAGATACGCAGTATTTT.

This rearrangement joins TRBV5-1 to TRBJ1-2, with TRBD1 matching over 7 bases. V shed 1 base, J shed 10 bases, and the junction held 7 bases outside the gene matches. Germline lookup yields CDR1 SGHRS and CDR2 YFSETQ. The CDR3 extends over 13 amino acids. The CDR3 loop is CASSLNRGSDYTF. In nucleotides, the CDR3 is TGCGCCAGCAGCTTGAACAGGGGCAGTGACTACACCTTC.

The rearrangement uses TRBV20-1 and TRBJ2-7; a possible D gene is TRBD1 (5 bases). Trimming stripped 0 bases from V and 3 bases from J, with 12 bases between. Germline-derived CDR1 and CDR2 are DFQATT and SNEGSKA (reference sequence). CDR3 length equals 14 residues. The CDR3 region is CSARDQGSDYEQYF. DNA of the CDR3: TGCAGTGCTAGAGATCAGGGCAGCGACTACGAGCAGTACTTC.

This clonotype has ten or more counts. The chain links TRBV29-1 to TRBJ2-7; 7 nucleotides agree with TRBD1. Trimming removed 0 bases from V and 4 bases from J; junction bases left unmatched: 9. The V gene's germline CDR1 is SQVTM and CDR2 ANQGSEA. The CDR3 is 15 amino acids. CDR3 nucleotides: TGCAGCGTTGAAGAGCGAAAGACAGGGATATACGAGCAGTACTTC. Protein: CSVEERKTGIYEQYF.

The chain is built from TRBV4-1 and TRBJ2-1; perhaps TRBD2 as D (5 bases). Germline assignment: CDR1 MGHRA and CDR2 YSYEKL. The length of the CDR3 is 15 residues. Trimming shortened V by 4 bases and J by 3 bases, and 13 bases separated the two germline ends. The CDR3 is CASSLGPSFYNEQFF. The CDR3 DNA reads TGCGCCAGCAGCCTAGGTCCTAGCTTCTACAATGAGCAGTTCTTC.

On this clonotype itself: A much larger clone sits a single nucleotide away, making a read error possible. The rearrangement joins TRBV28 to TRBJ2-1; D is ambiguous. The CDR3 has 13 residues. Germline V CDR1 and CDR2: MDHEN, SYDVKM. The CDR3 region has the DNA TGTGCCAGCACCGGCCAGGCCCACAATGGGCAGTTCTTC. It yields the protein CASTGQAHNGQFF.